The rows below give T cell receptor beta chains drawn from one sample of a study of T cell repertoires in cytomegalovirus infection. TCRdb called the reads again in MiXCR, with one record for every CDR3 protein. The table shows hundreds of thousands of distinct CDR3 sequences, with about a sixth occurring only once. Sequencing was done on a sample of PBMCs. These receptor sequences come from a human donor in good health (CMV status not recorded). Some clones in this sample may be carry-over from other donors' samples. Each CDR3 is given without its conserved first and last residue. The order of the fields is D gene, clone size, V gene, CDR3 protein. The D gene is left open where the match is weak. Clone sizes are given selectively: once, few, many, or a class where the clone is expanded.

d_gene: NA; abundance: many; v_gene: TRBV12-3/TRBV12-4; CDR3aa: ASTLPGTVTDTQY
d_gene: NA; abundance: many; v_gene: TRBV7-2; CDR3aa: ASSLVERYEQY
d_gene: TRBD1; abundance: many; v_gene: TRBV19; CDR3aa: ASSIQDRARYGYT
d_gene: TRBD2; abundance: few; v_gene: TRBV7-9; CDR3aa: ASSSAAGGPTDTQY
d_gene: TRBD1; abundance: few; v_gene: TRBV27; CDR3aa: ASSLDRDGTGELF
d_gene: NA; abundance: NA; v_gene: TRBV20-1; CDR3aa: SANRGPYNSPLH
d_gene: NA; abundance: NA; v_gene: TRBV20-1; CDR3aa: SARDSSSTDTQY
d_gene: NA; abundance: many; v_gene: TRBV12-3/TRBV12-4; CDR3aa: ASKSRTSRDTQY
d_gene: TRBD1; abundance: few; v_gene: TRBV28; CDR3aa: ASGTGLAPLH
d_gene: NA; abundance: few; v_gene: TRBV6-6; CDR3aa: ASSYSGENSYEQY
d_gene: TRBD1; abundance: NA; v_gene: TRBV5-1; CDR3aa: ASSRTVGTGGGYT
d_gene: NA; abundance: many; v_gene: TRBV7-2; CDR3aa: ASSLALGGHNEQF
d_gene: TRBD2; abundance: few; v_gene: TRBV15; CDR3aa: ATSTGLAADTQY
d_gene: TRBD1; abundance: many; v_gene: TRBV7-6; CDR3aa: ASSFGQGATDTQY
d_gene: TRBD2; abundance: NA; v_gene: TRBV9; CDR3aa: ASSVGWTSGRDTQY
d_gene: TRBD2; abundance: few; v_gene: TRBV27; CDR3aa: ASTSIWGGSSYNEQF
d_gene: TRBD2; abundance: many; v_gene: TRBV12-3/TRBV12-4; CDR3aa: ASSLASGGALTDTQY
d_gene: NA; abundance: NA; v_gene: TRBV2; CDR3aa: ASARGGNGYT
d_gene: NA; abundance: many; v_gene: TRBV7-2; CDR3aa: ASSFRTRAEQF
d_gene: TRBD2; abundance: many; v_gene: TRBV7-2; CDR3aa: ASSLVGLQY
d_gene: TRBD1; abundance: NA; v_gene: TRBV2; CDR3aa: ASIQGQQGKNTEAF
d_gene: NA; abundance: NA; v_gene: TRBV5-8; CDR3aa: ASSRTAFKGETQY
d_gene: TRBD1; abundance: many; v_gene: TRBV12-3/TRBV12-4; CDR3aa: ASSQGTGLFYEQY
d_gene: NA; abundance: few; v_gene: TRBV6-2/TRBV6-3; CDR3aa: ASSFDSPGVNTEAF
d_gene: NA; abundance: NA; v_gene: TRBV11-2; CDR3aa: ASSLERRLSGNTIY
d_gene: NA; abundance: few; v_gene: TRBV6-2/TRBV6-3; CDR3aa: ASSSADNPLRGNTEAF
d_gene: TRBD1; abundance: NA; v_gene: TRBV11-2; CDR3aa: ASSFNTGDYEQY
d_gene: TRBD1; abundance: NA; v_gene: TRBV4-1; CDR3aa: ASSQEHRGLNQPQH
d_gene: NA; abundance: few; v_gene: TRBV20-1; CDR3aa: SATRGLDRRETQY
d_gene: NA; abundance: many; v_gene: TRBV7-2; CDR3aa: ASSLAEGYEQY
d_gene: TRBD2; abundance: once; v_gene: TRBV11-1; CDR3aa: ASSYSSGGRADTQY
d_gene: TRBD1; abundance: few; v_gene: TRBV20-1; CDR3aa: SALDRTGGTEAF
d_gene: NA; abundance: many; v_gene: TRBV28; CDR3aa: ASSFPAQQPQH
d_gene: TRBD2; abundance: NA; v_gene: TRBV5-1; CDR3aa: ASRPVTSGADADTQY
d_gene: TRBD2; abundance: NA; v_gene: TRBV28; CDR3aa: ASSFAGGSSDTQY
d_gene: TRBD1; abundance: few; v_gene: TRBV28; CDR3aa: ASSSLTGNNEQY
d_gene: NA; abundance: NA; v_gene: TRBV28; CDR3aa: ASSSPGAGNTIY
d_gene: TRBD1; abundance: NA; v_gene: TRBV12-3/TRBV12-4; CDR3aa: ASRKDRVQPQH
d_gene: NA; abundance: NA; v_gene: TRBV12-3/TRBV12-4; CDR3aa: ASSPRTVAGYT
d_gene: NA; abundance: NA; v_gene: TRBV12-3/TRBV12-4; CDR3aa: ASSFDLRQPQH
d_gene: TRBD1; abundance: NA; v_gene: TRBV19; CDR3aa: ASRGRTGTRDSPLH
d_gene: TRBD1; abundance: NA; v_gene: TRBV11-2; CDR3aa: ASRSPRDRDYGYT
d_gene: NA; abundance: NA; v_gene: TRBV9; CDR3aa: ASSVDEGSYEQY
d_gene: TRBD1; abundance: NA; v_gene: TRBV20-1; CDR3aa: SAREGQMNTEAF
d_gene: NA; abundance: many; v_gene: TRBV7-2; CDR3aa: ASSSRGNTIY
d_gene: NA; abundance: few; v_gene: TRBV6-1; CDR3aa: ASSERDSPLH
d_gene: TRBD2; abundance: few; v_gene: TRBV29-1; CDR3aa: SVALGSGSYNEQF
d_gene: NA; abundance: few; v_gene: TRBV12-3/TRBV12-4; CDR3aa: ASRPLGVQETQY
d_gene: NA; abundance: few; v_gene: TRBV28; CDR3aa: ASMGGDNYGYT
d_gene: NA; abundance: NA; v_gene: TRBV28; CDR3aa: ASSPGPQRGYSNQPQH
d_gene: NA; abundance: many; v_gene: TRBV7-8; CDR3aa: ASSPSRARSNQPQH
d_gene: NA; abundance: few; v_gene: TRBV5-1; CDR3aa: ASSTAIERGTPLH
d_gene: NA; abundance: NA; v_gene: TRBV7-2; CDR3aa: ASGGGNRAAPLH
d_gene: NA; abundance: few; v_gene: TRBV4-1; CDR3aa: ASSQGDEQF
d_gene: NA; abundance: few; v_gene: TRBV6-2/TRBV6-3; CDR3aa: ASSYVIRRPDTQY